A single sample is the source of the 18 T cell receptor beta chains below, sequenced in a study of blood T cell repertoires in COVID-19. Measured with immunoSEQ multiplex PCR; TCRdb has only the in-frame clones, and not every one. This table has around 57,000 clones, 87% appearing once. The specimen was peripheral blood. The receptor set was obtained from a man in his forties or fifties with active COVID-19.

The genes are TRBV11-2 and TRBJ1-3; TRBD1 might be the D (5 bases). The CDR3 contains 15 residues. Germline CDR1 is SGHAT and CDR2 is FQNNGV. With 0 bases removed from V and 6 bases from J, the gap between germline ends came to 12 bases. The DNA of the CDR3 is TGTGCCAGCAGCTTAGACAGGGATCCTGTAAACACCATATATTTT. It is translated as CASSLDRDPVNTIYF.

The CDR3 here is CASSQGDRLNSPLHF. For the CDR3, the DNA is TGTGCCAGCAGCCAAGGGGACAGGTTAAATTCACCCCTCCACTTT. The chain is built from TRBV3-1 (or the pseudogene TRBV3-2) and TRBJ1-6; 8 bases are a match to TRBD1. CDR3 size: 15 residues. Trimming removed 1 base from V and 7 bases from J; junction bases left unmatched: 3. The germline V gene has CDR1 LGHDT and CDR2 YNNKEL (reference sequence).

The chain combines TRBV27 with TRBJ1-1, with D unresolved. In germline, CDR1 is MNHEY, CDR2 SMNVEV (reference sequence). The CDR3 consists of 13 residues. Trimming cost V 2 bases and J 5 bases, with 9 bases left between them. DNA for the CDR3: TGTGCCAGCAGTTTAGGGGAGAATACTGAAGCTTTCTTT. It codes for CASSLGENTEAFF.

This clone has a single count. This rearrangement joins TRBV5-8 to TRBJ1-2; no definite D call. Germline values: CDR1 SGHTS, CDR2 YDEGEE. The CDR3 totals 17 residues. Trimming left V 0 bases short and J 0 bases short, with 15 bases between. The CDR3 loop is CASSLGIGRGANYGYTF. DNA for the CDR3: TGTGCCAGCAGCTTGGGGATAGGTAGAGGAGCTAACTATGGCTACACCTTC.

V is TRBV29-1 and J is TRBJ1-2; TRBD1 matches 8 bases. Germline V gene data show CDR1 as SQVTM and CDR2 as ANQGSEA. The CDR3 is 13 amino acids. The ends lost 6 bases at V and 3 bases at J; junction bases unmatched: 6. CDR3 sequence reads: CSVRTGSDYGYTF. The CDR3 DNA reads TGCAGCGTCCGGACAGGGTCTGACTATGGCTACACCTTC.

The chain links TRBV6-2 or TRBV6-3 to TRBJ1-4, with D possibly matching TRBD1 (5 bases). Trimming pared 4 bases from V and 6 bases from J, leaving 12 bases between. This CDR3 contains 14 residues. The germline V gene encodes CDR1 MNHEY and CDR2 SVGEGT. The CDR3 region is CASSSGGQDEKLFF. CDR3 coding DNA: TGTGCCAGCAGTTCGGGGGGTCAAGATGAAAAACTGTTTTTT.

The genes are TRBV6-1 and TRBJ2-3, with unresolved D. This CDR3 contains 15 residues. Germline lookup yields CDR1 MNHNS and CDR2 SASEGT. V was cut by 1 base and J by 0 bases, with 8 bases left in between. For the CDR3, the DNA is TGTGCCAGCAGTGAAGGGGCAGCCAGCACAGATACGCAGTATTTT. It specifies CASSEGAASTDTQYF.

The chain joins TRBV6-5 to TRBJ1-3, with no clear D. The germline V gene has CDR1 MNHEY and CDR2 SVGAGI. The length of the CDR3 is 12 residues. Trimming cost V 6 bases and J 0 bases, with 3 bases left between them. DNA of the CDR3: TGTGCCAGCAGGAGCTCTGGAAACACCATATATTTT. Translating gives CASRSSGNTIYF.

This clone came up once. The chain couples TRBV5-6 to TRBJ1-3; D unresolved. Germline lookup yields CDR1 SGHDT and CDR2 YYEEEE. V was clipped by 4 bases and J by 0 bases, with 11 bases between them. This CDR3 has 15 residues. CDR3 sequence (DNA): TGTGCCAGCAGCCGTGTCGCGGTCTCTGGAAACACCATATATTTT. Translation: CASSRVAVSGNTIYF.

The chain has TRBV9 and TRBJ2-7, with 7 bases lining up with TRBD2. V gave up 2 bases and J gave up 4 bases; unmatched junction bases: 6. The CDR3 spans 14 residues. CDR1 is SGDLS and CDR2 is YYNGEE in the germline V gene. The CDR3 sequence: CASSVLWEGYEQYF. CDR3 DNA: TGTGCCAGCAGCGTGTTGTGGGAGGGGTACGAGCAGTACTTC.

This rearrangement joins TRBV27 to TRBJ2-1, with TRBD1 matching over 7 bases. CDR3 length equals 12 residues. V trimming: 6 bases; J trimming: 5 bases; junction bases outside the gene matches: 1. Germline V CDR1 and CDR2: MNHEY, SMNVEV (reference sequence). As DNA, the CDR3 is TGTGCCAGCAGCGACAGGGACAATGAGCAGTTCTTC. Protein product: CASSDRDNEQFF.

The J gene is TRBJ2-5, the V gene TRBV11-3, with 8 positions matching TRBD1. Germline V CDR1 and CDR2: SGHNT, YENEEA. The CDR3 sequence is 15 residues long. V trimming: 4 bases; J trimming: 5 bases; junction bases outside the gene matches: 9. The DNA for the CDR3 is TGTGCCAGCAGCTCGACAGGGGAGGCAGGGGAGACCCAGTACTTC. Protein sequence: CASSSTGEAGETQYF.

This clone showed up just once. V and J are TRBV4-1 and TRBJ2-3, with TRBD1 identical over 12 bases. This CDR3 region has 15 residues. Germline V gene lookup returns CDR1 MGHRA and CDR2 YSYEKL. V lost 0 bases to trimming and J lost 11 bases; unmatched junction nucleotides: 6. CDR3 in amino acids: CASSQDQGQGAKQYF. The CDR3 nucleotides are TGCGCCAGCAGCCAAGATCAGGGACAGGGGGCTAAGCAGTATTTT.

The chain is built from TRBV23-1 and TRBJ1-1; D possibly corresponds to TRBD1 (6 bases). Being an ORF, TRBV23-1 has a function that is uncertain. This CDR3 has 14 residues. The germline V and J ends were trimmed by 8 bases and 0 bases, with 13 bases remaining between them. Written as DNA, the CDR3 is TGCGCCAGCCCCTGGACAGTCATGAACACTGAAGCTTTCTTT. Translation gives CASPWTVMNTEAFF.

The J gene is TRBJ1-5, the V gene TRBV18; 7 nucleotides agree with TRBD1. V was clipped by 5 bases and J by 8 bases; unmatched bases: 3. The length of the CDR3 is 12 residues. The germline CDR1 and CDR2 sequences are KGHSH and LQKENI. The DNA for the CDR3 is TGTGCCAGCTCATCAGGGGGAAAGCCCCAGCATTTT. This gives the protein CASSSGGKPQHF.

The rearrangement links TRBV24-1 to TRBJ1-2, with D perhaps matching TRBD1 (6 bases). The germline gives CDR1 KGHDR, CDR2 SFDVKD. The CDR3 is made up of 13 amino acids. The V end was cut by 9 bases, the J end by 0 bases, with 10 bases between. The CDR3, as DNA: TGTGCCACCCAGGACAGAACTAACTATGGCTACACCTTC. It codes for CATQDRTNYGYTF.

The CDR3, as DNA: TGTGCCAGCAGCCAAGATAGTTTAGCGGGGGGCCAGGGGGAGACCCAGTACTTC. It yields the protein CASSQDSLAGGQGETQYF. The gene calls are TRBV4-2 and TRBJ2-5, with 10 bases matching TRBD2. CDR1 is LGHNA, CDR2 YNFKEQ, per germline. This CDR3 has 18 amino acids. The ends lost 0 bases at V and 5 bases at J; junction bases unmatched: 12.

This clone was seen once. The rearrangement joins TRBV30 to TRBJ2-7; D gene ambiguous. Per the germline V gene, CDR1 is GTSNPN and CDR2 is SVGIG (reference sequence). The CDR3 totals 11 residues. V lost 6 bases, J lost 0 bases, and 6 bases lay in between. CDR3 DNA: TGTGCCTGCCAAAACTCCTACGAGCAGTACTTC. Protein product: CACQNSYEQYF.